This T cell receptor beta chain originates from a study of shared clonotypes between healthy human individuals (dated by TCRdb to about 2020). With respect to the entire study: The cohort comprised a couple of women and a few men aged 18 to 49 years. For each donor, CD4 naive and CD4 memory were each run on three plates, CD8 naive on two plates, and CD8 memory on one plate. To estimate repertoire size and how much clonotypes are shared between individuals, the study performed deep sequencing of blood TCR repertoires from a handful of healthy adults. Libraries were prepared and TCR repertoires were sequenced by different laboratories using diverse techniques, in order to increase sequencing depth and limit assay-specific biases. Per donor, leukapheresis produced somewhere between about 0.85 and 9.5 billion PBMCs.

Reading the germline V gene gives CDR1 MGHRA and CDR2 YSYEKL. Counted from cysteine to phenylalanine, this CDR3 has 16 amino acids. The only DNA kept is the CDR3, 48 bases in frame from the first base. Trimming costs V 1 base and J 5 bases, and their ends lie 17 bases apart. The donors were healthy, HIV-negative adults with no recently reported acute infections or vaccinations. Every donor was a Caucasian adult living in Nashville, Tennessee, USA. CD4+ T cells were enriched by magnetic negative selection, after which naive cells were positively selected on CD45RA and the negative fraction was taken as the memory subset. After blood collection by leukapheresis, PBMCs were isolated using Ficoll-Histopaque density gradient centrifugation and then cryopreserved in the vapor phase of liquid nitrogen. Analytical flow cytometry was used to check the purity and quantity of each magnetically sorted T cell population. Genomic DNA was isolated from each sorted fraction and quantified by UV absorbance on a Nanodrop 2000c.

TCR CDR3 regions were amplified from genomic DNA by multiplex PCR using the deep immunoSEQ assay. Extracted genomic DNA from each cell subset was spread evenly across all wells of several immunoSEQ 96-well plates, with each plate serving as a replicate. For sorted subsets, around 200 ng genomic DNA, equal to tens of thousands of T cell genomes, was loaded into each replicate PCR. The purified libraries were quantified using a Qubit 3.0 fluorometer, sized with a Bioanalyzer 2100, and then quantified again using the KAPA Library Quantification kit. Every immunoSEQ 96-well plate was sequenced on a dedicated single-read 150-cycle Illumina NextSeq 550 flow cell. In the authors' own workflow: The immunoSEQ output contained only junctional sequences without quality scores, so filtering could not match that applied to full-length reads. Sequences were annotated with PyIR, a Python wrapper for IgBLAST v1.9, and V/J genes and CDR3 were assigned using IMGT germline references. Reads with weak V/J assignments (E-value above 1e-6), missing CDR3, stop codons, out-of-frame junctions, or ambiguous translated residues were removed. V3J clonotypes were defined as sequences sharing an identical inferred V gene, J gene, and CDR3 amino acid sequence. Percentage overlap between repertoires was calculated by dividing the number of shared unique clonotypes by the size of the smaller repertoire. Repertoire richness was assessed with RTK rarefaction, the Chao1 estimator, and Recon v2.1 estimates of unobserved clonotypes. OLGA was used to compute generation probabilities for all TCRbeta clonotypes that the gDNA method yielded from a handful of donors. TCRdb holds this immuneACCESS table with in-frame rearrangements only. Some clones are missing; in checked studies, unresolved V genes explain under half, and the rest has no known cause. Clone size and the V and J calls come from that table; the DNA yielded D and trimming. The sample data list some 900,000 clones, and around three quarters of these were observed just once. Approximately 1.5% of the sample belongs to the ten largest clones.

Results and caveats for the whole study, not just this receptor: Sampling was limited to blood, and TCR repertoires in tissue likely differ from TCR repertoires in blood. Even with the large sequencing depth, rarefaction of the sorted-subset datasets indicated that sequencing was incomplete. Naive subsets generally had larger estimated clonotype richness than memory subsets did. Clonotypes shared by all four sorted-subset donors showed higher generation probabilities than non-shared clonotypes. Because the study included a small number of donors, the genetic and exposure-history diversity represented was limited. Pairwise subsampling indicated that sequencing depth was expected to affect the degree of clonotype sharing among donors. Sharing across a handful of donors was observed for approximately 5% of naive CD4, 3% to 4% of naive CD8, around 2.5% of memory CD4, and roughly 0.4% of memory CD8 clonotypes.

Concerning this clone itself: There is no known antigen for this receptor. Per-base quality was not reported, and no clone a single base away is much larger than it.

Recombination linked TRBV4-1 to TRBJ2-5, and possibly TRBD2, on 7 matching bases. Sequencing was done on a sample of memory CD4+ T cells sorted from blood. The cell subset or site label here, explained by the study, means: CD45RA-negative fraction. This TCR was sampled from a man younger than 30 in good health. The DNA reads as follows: TGCGCCAGCAGCCAAGCTCGGGGGGCCCCCCGGGAGACCCAGTACTTC. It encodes CASSQARGAPRETQYF.